This T cell receptor (beta chain) was recorded in a study of cytomegalovirus exposure and HLA in healthy donors. The PCR contained 60 Vbeta and 13 Jbeta primers. Profiling relied on immunoSEQ multiplex PCR, and the TCRdb table lists in-frame clones only, not all of them. The sample has 120,000 or so clones, approximately 80% seen once. The CDR3 is 16 amino acids. Trimming removed 5 bases from V and 5 bases from J, with 21 bases in between. Looked up from germline, CDR1 is SNHLY and CDR2 is FYNNEI. This clone has just one count. This chain links TRBV2 with TRBJ1-1; perhaps TRBD1 as D (5 bases). The clonotype originates from a man under 40 in good health and CMV-seronegative. The sample comprised PBMCs. The DNA for the CDR3 is TGTGCCAGCAGTCAACGCTTCTCATCGGGGGGGACTGAAGCTTTCTTT. Translation gives CASSQRFSSGGTEAFF. Filled out from reference TRBV2 and TRBJ1-1, the complete variable domain reads EPEVTQTPSHQVTQMGQEVILRCVPISNHLYFYWYRQILGQKVEFLVSFYNNEISEKSEIFDDQFSVERPDGSNFTLKIRSTKLEDSAMYFCASSQRFSSGGTEAFFGQGTRLTVV.